Below, 17 T cell receptor beta chains from the same sample are listed, as sequenced in a study of human T cells and chemical hapten exposure. TCRdb re-called the RACE reads through MiXCR, storing one row per CDR3 protein. The sample lists some 70,000 distinct CDR3 sequences; approximately 11% were seen once. Specified time point: pre-sensitization, week 0. The treatment here: therapeutic diphenylcyclopropenone sensitization with weekly scalp DPC. Sequences were derived from whole blood, sampled in connection with sensitization to the hapten diphenylcyclopropenone (DPC). These receptors were taken from a woman in her 50s with alopecia areata. Some clones in this sample may be carry-over from other donors' samples.

This clonotype was detected ten times or more. The V and J genes are TRBV13 and TRBJ1-6; tentatively, D is TRBD1 (6 bases). CDR3 size: 16 residues. Between the trimmed V and J ends, which lost 5 bases and 7 bases, there was a span of 18 bases. Germline values: CDR1 PRHDT, CDR2 FYEKMQ (reference sequence). The CDR3 coding sequence is TGTGCCAGCAGCCTCGCGGGGGGCAGGCGGAATTCACCCCTCCACTTT. Its translation is CASSLAGGRRNSPLHF.

J is TRBJ2-3 and V is TRBV9; D might be TRBD2 (7 bases). Trimming removed 3 bases from V and 5 bases from J, with 13 bases in between. The CDR3 consists of 14 residues. Germline CDR1 SGDLS, CDR2 YYNGEE. DNA of the CDR3: TGTGCCAGCAGCGCGGTAGGGGGGGAAGATACGCAGTATTTT. Translated, it gives CASSAVGGEDTQYF.

This clonotype occurred a few times. The V gene is TRBV5-1, the J gene TRBJ2-3; 7 positions agree with TRBD2. The J segment lost 1 base and the V segment lost 5 bases, leaving 7 bases of the junction unmatched. Germline V lookup: CDR1 SGHRS, CDR2 YFSETQ. The CDR3 spans 15 residues. CDR3 in amino acids: CASSSIAGGTDTQYF. In DNA form, the CDR3 reads TGCGCCAGCAGTTCCATAGCGGGCGGCACAGATACGCAGTATTTT. The entire variable domain, with the rest obtained from reference TRBV5-1 and TRBJ2-3, is as follows: KAGVTQTPRYLIKTRGQQVTLSCSPISGHRSVSWYQQTPGQGLQFLFEYFSETQRNKGNFPGRFSGRQFSNSRSEMNVSTLELGDSALYLCASSSIAGGTDTQYFGPGTRLTVL.

There are many counts of this clonotype. The chain couples TRBV2 to TRBJ1-1; D ambiguous. Germline V gene sequence: CDR1 SNHLY, CDR2 FYNNEI. V was shortened by 4 bases and J by 3 bases, with 12 bases between the two germline ends. The CDR3 totals 14 residues. The CDR3 reads CASSVRVRDTEAFF. The DNA of the CDR3 is TGTGCCAGCAGTGTGCGGGTTAGGGACACTGAAGCTTTCTTT.

This clonotype was detected many times. The CDR3 sequence: CASSSTGYEQYF. The CDR3 DNA is TGTGCCAGCAGCTCTACCGGCTACGAGCAGTACTTC. The chain combines TRBV3-1 with TRBJ2-7; D uncertain. The germline V gene has CDR1 LGHDT and CDR2 YNNKEL (reference sequence). CDR3 length: 12 residues. V lost 5 bases and J 3 bases, leaving 8 bases between the germline ends.

This clonotype has at least ten counts. The chain employs TRBV7-6 and TRBJ2-5; 8 positions match TRBD2. The CDR3 has 14 amino acids. The germline CDR1 and CDR2 sequences are SGHVS and FNYEAQ. The junction had 5 bases not matched to a gene; V was cut back by 3 bases and J by 5 bases. The CDR3 nucleotides read TGTGCCAGCAGCTTTGCGGGGGGCAGGGAGACCCAGTACTTC. Its translation: CASSFAGGRETQYF.

Regarding this clonotype: With a much larger clone just one base away, this may be a read error. V gene TRBV7-6 combines with J gene TRBJ1-3; D possibly corresponds to TRBD1 (6 bases). The V and J ends lost 2 bases and 0 bases respectively, with 11 bases between them. Looked up from germline, CDR1 is SGHVS and CDR2 is FNYEAQ. This CDR3 comprises 16 residues. The CDR3 DNA reads TGTGCCAGCAGCTTATCAGGGGACATCTCTGGAAACACCATATATTTT. Protein product: CASSLSGDISGNTIYF.

The chain combines TRBV29-1 with TRBJ2-7, with D maybe TRBD1 (6 bases). V lost 6 bases and J lost 4, with 13 bases in between. Germline V lookup: CDR1 SQVTM, CDR2 ANQGSEA. The length of the CDR3 is 12 residues. CDR3 residues: CSVQGQSYEQYF. The CDR3 DNA sequence: TGCAGCGTACAAGGACAGTCTTACGAGCAGTACTTC.

Ten or more counts support this clonotype. This chain uses TRBV5-4 with TRBJ1-4; D is possibly TRBD1 (5 bases). CDR1 is SGHNT, CDR2 YYREEE, per germline (reference sequence). Between the trimmed V and J ends, which lost 2 bases and 8 bases, there was a span of 13 bases. CDR3 length equals 14 residues. CDR3 residues: CASSFGQGSEKLFF. In DNA form, the CDR3 reads TGTGCCAGCAGCTTCGGTCAGGGATCCGAAAAACTGTTTTTT.

At least ten counts were recorded for this clonotype. The chain has TRBV29-1 and TRBJ2-2; perhaps TRBD2 as D (6 bases). The germline V gene has CDR1 SQVTM and CDR2 ANQGSEA. The V and J ends lost 4 bases and 1 base respectively, with 10 bases between them. The CDR3 extends over 14 amino acids. CDR3: CSVAPGVNTGELFF. For the CDR3, the DNA is TGCAGCGTTGCACCGGGGGTGAACACCGGGGAGCTGTTTTTT.

This clonotype appeared many times. This chain's CDR3 is CASSLAGPSGPPSTLHF. CDR3 DNA: TGCGCCAGCTCACTAGCGGGTCCCTCTGGGCCCCCCTCAACCCTCCACTTT. The rearrangement links TRBV10-2 to TRBJ1-6; no clear D. Germline V gives CDR1 WSHSY, CDR2 SAAADI. This CDR3 comprises 17 residues. Trimming removed 8 bases at V and 14 bases at J, with 31 bases between.

Many counts were recorded for this clonotype. The chain carries TRBV27 and TRBJ2-1; 12 positions match TRBD2. This CDR3 contains 19 residues. CDR1 is MNHEY, CDR2 SMNVEV, per germline (reference sequence). V trimming: 5 bases; J trimming: 6 bases; junction bases outside the gene matches: 17. CDR3 DNA: TGTGCCAGCAGTCTCACTCCCTCTTTACTAGCGGGAGGCCCCAATGAGCAGTTCTTC. Its protein is CASSLTPSLLAGGPNEQFF.

The rearrangement joins TRBV12-3 or TRBV12-4 to TRBJ2-5; weak D call: TRBD1 (6 bases). Trimming took off 6 bases at V and 7 bases at J, with 21 bases between the two ends. CDR3 size: 15 residues. CDR3 protein: CASSLRGGALGTQYF. Written as DNA, the CDR3 is TGTGCCAGCAGCCTACGAGGGGGAGCGTTGGGGACCCAGTACTTC.

This clonotype came up many times. CDR3 bases: TGTGCCAGCAGCTTACTTACCGTTGTTGGAGAAGCTTTCTTT. Its translation is CASSLLTVVGEAFF. The chain has TRBV7-9 and TRBJ1-1; unclear D gene. Trimming cost V 2 bases and J 8 bases, with 15 bases left between them. The length of the CDR3 is 14 residues. In germline, CDR1 is SEHNR, CDR2 FQNEAQ (reference sequence). Supplemented by reference TRBV7-9 and TRBJ1-1, the full variable domain reads DTGVSQNPRHKITKRGQNVTFRCDPISEHNRLYWYRQTLGQGPEFLTYFQNEAQLEKSRLLSDRFSAERPKGSFSTLEIQRTEQGDSAMYLCASSLLTVVGEAFFGQGTRLTVV.

At least ten counts were recorded for this clonotype. The chain joins TRBV14 to TRBJ1-1, with unresolved D. The CDR3 has 16 amino acids. Germline CDR1 and CDR2: SGHDN and FVKESK. The germline V and J ends were trimmed by 1 base and 2 bases, with 14 bases remaining between them. The CDR3 reads CASSQGVQILNTEAFF. DNA for the CDR3: TGTGCCAGCAGCCAAGGAGTCCAAATACTCAACACTGAAGCTTTCTTT.

This clonotype was counted many times. The rearrangement uses TRBV6-6 and TRBJ2-1; D may be TRBD2 (6 bases). The CDR3 is 18 residues long. Trimming shortened V by 2 bases and J by 1 base, and 18 bases separated the two germline ends. Germline CDR1 MNHNY, CDR2 SVGAGI (reference sequence). In DNA form, the CDR3 reads TGTGCCAGCAGTTACGCCCGAGCGGGCGCGGTTTCCTACAATGAGCAGTTCTTC. Protein sequence: CASSYARAGAVSYNEQFF.

This clonotype was counted at least ten times. This sequence joins TRBV11-2 and TRBJ1-1; D is unclear. Germline lookup yields CDR1 SGHAT and CDR2 FQNNGV. CDR3 size: 14 residues. The V end was cut by 1 base, the J end by 3 bases, with 9 bases between. The CDR3 spells CASSLGVVYTEAFF. CDR3 DNA sequence: TGTGCCAGCAGCTTAGGGGTCGTGTACACTGAAGCTTTCTTT.